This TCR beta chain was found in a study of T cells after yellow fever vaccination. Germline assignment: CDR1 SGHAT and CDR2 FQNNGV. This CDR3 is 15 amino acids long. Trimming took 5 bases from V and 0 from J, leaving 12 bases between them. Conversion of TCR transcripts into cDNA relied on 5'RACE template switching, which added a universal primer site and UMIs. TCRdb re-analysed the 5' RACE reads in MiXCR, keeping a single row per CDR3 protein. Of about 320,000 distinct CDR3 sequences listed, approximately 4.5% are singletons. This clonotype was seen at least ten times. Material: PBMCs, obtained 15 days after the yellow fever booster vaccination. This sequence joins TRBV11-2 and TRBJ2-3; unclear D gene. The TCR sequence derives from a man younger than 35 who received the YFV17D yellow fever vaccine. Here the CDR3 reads CASSPNLKSTDTQYF. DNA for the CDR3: TGTGCCAGCAGCCCGAACTTGAAGAGCACAGATACGCAGTATTTT.